The source of this T cell receptor (beta chain) is a study of radiation and T cells in renal cell carcinoma. The table lists this clone with a count of one. The table came from immunoSEQ multiplex PCR; TCRdb's copy has only in-frame clones and leaves some out. The sample comprises about 150,000 clones, approximately 86% of which are singletons, and less than 20% rests with the top ten. Time point of the sample: blood 4 weeks post-SBRT, at nephrectomy. The sample's treatment: 15 Gy SBRT to primary tumor, nephrectomy 4 weeks later. The sequence was obtained from a woman in her forties or fifties with renal cell carcinoma. The sample in question was blood, obtained from a patient whose treatment included radiotherapy and nephrectomy.

The CDR3 DNA follows: TGTGCCAGCAGCTTCGTTCAGACTAGCGGGGCTAGAGATACGCAGTATTTT. Its protein is CASSFVQTSGARDTQYF. The V call is TRBV7-2, the J call TRBJ2-3; 11 bases match TRBD2. Per germline, CDR1 SGHTA and CDR2 FQGNSA. The CDR3 is made up of 17 amino acids. Losses at the gene ends were 3 bases for V and 5 bases for J; bases not matched to a gene: 10. The full variable domain, rest sourced from reference TRBV7-2 and TRBJ2-3, is GAGVSQSPSNKVTEKGKDVELRCDPISGHTALYWYRQSLGQGLEFLIYFQGNSAPDKSGLPSDRFSAERTGGSVSTLTIQRTQQEDSAVYLCASSFVQTSGARDTQYFGPGTRLTVL.